What follows are 29 T cell receptor beta chains derived from one specimen sequenced in a study of control samples from healthy donors and cancer patients. Assay used: immunoSEQ multiplex PCR; TCRdb lists only in-frame clones, some missing. Of 40,000 or so clones listed, around 83% are singletons. Material: PBMCs. The source is a woman aged 55-75 years with lung cancer.

The chain couples TRBV4-2 to TRBJ2-3; D remains ambiguous. Trimming removed 1 base from V and 2 bases from J, with 4 bases in between. The germline gives CDR1 LGHNA, CDR2 YNFKEQ. The CDR3 sequence is 13 residues long. CDR3 residues: CASSQAATDTQYF. The CDR3 nucleotides are TGTGCCAGCAGCCAAGCCGCCACAGATACGCAGTATTTT.

The chain employs TRBV6-4 and TRBJ2-1; D tentatively fits TRBD1 or TRBD2 (6 bases each). The germline gives CDR1 MRHNA, CDR2 SNTAGT. CDR3 length equals 13 residues. Trimming cost V 4 bases and J 7 bases, with 11 bases left between them. This CDR3 is CASSAGANNEQFF. CDR3 DNA: TGTGCCAGCAGTGCGGGGGCAAATAATGAGCAGTTCTTC.

The sample holds one count of this clone. The chain uses TRBV3-1 (or the pseudogene TRBV3-2) and TRBJ1-1, with D possibly TRBD1 on 6 matching bases. The V end was cut by 4 bases, the J end by 8 bases, with 11 bases between. The CDR3 is 12 amino acids. Germline V lookup: CDR1 LGHDT, CDR2 YNNKEL (reference sequence). The DNA of the CDR3 is TGTGCCAGCAGCCGCAGGGGCTCAGAAGCTTTCTTT. Residues: CASSRRGSEAFF.

CDR3: CASSLTAGGGLDTQYF. CDR3 in DNA: TGCGCCAGCAGCCTTACCGCAGGAGGAGGGCTCGATACGCAGTATTTT. The chain is built from TRBV4-1 and TRBJ2-3; TRBD2 is a possible D gene (6 bases). CDR1 MGHRA and CDR2 YSYEKL come from the germline V gene. The germline V and J ends were trimmed by 4 bases and 6 bases, with 20 bases remaining between them. CDR3 length: 16 amino acids.

The chain links TRBV7-8 to TRBJ2-7, with 11 positions matching TRBD2. The CDR3 is 17 residues long. Trimming took 4 bases from V and 0 from J; bases not matched to a gene: 8. Germline-derived CDR1 and CDR2 are SGHVS and FQNEAQ. In DNA form, the CDR3 reads TGTGCCAGCAGCTGGGGACTAGCGGAATCTTACTCCTACGAGCAGTACTTC. The encoded protein is CASSWGLAESYSYEQYF. Drawing the rest from reference TRBV7-8 and TRBJ2-7, the complete variable domain is GAGVSQSPRYKVAKRGQDVALRCDPISGHVSLFWYQQALGQGPEFLTYFQNEAQLDKSGLPSDRFFAERPEGSVSTLKIQRTQQEDSAVYLCASSWGLAESYSYEQYFGPGTRLTVT.

This sequence joins TRBV4-1 and TRBJ2-1; TRBD2 matches at 9 bases. The V gene's germline CDR1 is MGHRA and CDR2 YSYEKL. J lost 4 bases, V lost 1 base, and 5 bases had no gene match. The CDR3 consists of 16 residues. CDR3 sequence (DNA): TGCGCCAGCAGCCAAGTTCGACTAGCGGTTTACAATGAGCAGTTCTTC. The encoded protein is CASSQVRLAVYNEQFF.

The V and J genes are TRBV19 and TRBJ1-2; unclear D gene. The CDR3 sequence is 16 residues long. V lost 3 bases and J 4 bases, leaving 18 bases between the germline ends. Germline CDR1 reads LNHDA; CDR2 reads SQIVND (reference sequence). CDR3 protein: CASSIVVYSSGYGYTF. In DNA form, the CDR3 reads TGTGCCAGTAGTATCGTAGTATACTCCAGCGGCTATGGCTACACCTTC.

This clone was recorded only once. The J gene is TRBJ1-1, the V gene TRBV30, with D hard to call. The CDR3 consists of 14 residues. Germline assignment: CDR1 GTSNPN and CDR2 SVGIG (reference sequence). V lost 8 bases to trimming and J lost 4 bases, with 20 bases between them. Here the CDR3 DNA reads TGTGCCGGTCAGCGAGCGGGAGGAGGCACTGAAGCTTTCTTT. Amino acids: CAGQRAGGGTEAFF.

The chain is built from TRBV7-2 and TRBJ2-2; 8 bases agree with TRBD2. This CDR3 spans 17 amino acids. Germline CDR1 and CDR2: SGHTA and FQGNSA. The V segment lost 1 base and the J segment 7 bases; nucleotides outside the gene matches: 11. DNA of the CDR3: TGTGCCAGCAGCTTAGTGATCGGGAGGGCCGTAGACGGGGAGCTGTTTTTT. It specifies CASSLVIGRAVDGELFF.

The rearrangement joins TRBV19 to TRBJ1-2, with unresolved D. Trimming took off 4 bases at V and 4 bases at J, with 16 bases between the two ends. From germline, CDR1 is LNHDA and CDR2 SQIVND (reference sequence). The CDR3 has 15 amino acids. CDR3 in amino acids: CASSKGPLSVYGYTF. The CDR3 bases are TGTGCCAGTAGTAAAGGACCACTCTCTGTCTATGGCTACACCTTC.

This clone was seen just once. The chain is built from TRBV19 and TRBJ1-1; D is ambiguous. Germline assignment: CDR1 LNHDA and CDR2 SQIVND (reference sequence). The CDR3 runs to 15 residues. The germline V and J ends were trimmed by 6 bases and 1 base, with 15 bases remaining between them. The CDR3 here is CASSRLYAANTEAFF. DNA of the CDR3: TGTGCCAGTAGCCGACTATACGCGGCGAACACTGAAGCTTTCTTT.

The chain couples TRBV20-1 to TRBJ2-7; D is uncertain. The CDR3 spans 10 residues. Germline V CDR1 and CDR2: DFQATT, SNEGSKA (reference sequence). V lost 6 bases, J lost 2 bases, and 5 bases lay in between. The CDR3 sequence: CSAGTYEQYF. The CDR3 DNA is TGCAGTGCAGGGACCTACGAGCAGTACTTC.

This chain links TRBV6-1 with TRBJ2-1; possibly TRBD1 for D (6 bases). V was cut by 3 bases and J by 0 bases, with 9 bases left in between. This CDR3 is 15 amino acids long. Germline lookup yields CDR1 MNHNS and CDR2 SASEGT. CDR3 in DNA: TGTGCCAGCAGTGAGGGGGCCAGCTCCTACAATGAGCAGTTCTTC. Translated, it gives CASSEGASSYNEQFF.

This chain uses TRBV7-2 with TRBJ1-2, with D maybe TRBD1 (5 bases). The CDR3 is made up of 15 amino acids. Per the germline V gene, CDR1 is SGHTA and CDR2 is FQGNSA. V shed 4 bases and J shed 4 bases, with 16 bases lying between them. The CDR3 nucleotides read TGTGCCAGCAGCTCCTCAGCGGCCAGGGTCTATGGCTACACCTTC. It yields the protein CASSSSAARVYGYTF.

The chain has TRBV7-9 and TRBJ2-1; the D gene is possibly TRBD2 (6 bases). Germline V gene sequence: CDR1 SEHNR, CDR2 FQNEAQ (reference sequence). Between the trimmed V and J ends, which lost 3 bases and 4 bases, there was a span of 10 bases. The CDR3 is 14 amino acids. The CDR3 DNA follows: TGTGCCAGCAGCTTGGCTAGCGCATACAATGAGCAGTTCTTC. Translation: CASSLASAYNEQFF.

The genes are TRBV5-1 and TRBJ2-2, with D unresolved. The V end lost 4 bases, the J end lost 7 bases, and 8 bases lay between the germline ends. The length of the CDR3 is 12 residues. Germline V gene sequence: CDR1 SGHRS, CDR2 YFSETQ. CDR3 coding DNA: TGCGCCAGCAGCCCCGAAGGCGGGGAGCTGTTTTTT. Amino acids: CASSPEGGELFF.

The rearrangement uses TRBV4-3 and TRBJ2-3; maybe TRBD2 (5 bases). The CDR3 is 13 amino acids. Germline CDR1 LGHNA, CDR2 YSLEER. Trimming stripped 4 bases from V and 5 bases from J, with 10 bases between. The CDR3 coding sequence is TGCGCCAGCAGCCTTCTGGCGGGAGATACGCAGTATTTT. Its translation: CASSLLAGDTQYF.

The J gene is TRBJ2-7, the V gene TRBV5-1; 7 positions agree with TRBD2. CDR3 size: 15 residues. V shed 0 bases and J 3 bases; nucleotides not matched to a gene: 6. CDR1 and CDR2 from the germline V gene are SGHRS and YFSETQ. Written as DNA, the CDR3 is TGCGCCAGCAGCTTGGGATGGGAGGGCAGCTACGAGCAGTACTTC. Protein product: CASSLGWEGSYEQYF.

V and J are TRBV6-2 or TRBV6-3 and TRBJ2-3, with 7 positions matching TRBD2. Trimming removed 5 bases from V and 2 bases from J; junction bases left unmatched: 7. The CDR3 covers 15 residues. Germline V CDR1 and CDR2: MNHEY, SVGEGT. The CDR3 DNA is TGTGCCAGCAGTACTCCACGGGGGGTCACAGATACGCAGTATTTT. Its translation: CASSTPRGVTDTQYF.

The chain combines TRBV10-3 with TRBJ1-5, with 7 nucleotides matching TRBD1. This CDR3 has 16 residues. Per the germline V gene, CDR1 is ENHRY and CDR2 is SYGVKD. V trimming: 3 bases; J trimming: 1 base; junction bases outside the gene matches: 6. The CDR3 DNA is TGTGCCATCAGTGACAGGGGGACCCAGAGCAATCAGCCCCAGCATTTT. It specifies CAISDRGTQSNQPQHF.

The chain employs TRBV2 and TRBJ2-2; D is uncertain. Deletions cut 7 bases from V and 2 bases from J, with 11 bases between. The CDR3 runs to 14 residues. Germline CDR1 and CDR2: SNHLY and FYNNEI. The CDR3 DNA follows: TGTGCCAGCAAGATACCTGATAACACCGGGGAGCTGTTTTTT. It yields the protein CASKIPDNTGELFF.

The chain uses TRBV30 and TRBJ1-1; D may be TRBD1 (5 bases). Trimming took 5 bases from V and 1 from J, leaving 11 bases between them. The CDR3 loop spans 13 amino acids. Looked up from germline, CDR1 is GTSNPN and CDR2 is SVGIG (reference sequence). This CDR3 reads CAWELGRNTEAFF. In DNA form, the CDR3 reads TGTGCCTGGGAACTGGGACGGAACACTGAAGCTTTCTTT.

The DNA for the CDR3 is TGTGCCAGCAGCGTAGCCACGAACACCGGGGAGCTGTTTTTT. It translates to CASSVATNTGELFF. This sequence joins TRBV9 and TRBJ2-2; no clear D. Germline V gives CDR1 SGDLS, CDR2 YYNGEE. The V and J ends lost 0 bases and 0 bases respectively, with 3 bases between them. The CDR3 contains 14 residues. Filled out from reference TRBV9 and TRBJ2-2, the complete variable domain reads DSGVTQTPKHLITATGQRVTLRCSPRSGDLSVYWYQQSLDQGLQFLIQYYNGEERAKGNILERFSAQQFPDLHSELNLSSLELGDSALYFCASSVATNTGELFFGEGSRLTVL.

The chain recombines TRBV29-1 with TRBJ1-5; 8 nucleotides line up with TRBD1. The CDR3 has 16 amino acids. Germline trimming cut 0 bases from V and 4 bases from J; bases unmatched to any gene: 8. Germline V gives CDR1 SQVTM, CDR2 ANQGSEA. Here the CDR3 DNA reads TGCAGCGTTGAAGATGATGGGACAGGAAGTAATCAGCCCCAGCATTTT. This translates into CSVEDDGTGSNQPQHF.

The chain uses TRBV11-3 and TRBJ2-2; D ambiguous. The V gene's germline CDR1 is SGHNT and CDR2 YENEEA. The CDR3 runs to 15 residues. Between the trimmed V and J ends, which lost 5 bases and 2 bases, there was a span of 12 bases. The CDR3 region has the DNA TGTGCCAGCAGCCACGTCGCCGGAAACACCGGGGAGCTGTTTTTT. Protein sequence: CASSHVAGNTGELFF.

V usage is TRBV10-3 and J usage is TRBJ2-5, with D unresolved. The DNA end favors TRBJ2-7, so the J call may be wrong. Germline loops: CDR1 ENHRY, CDR2 SYGVKD. This CDR3 spans 11 amino acids. CDR3 sequence (DNA): TGTGCCATCAGTGACGGATACGAGCAGTACTTC. This sequence encodes CAISDGYEQYF.

The chain couples TRBV9 to TRBJ1-2; no clear D gene. The V end was cut by 4 bases, the J end by 0 bases, with 10 bases between. The CDR3 covers 14 residues. Germline loops: CDR1 SGDLS, CDR2 YYNGEE. The chain's CDR3 is CASSPFFTNYGYTF. The DNA of the CDR3 is TGTGCCAGCAGCCCGTTCTTCACTAACTATGGCTACACCTTC.

This rearrangement joins TRBV18 to TRBJ2-5; weak D call: TRBD1 (6 bases). CDR1 KGHSH and CDR2 LQKENI come from the germline V gene. CDR3 length: 14 residues. The V gene lost 3 bases and the J gene lost 3 bases, with 11 bases spanning the gap. CDR3 sequence: CASSPTQGKETQYF. The DNA for the CDR3 is TGTGCCAGCTCACCTACACAGGGAAAAGAGACCCAGTACTTC.

For this clone: A read error may account for a junction end that differs from germline. Other DNA sequences of this sample code for an identical CDR3. The chain joins TRBV6-5 to TRBJ2-1; 9 bases align to TRBD2. The CDR3 consists of 14 residues. Per the germline V gene, CDR1 is MNHEY and CDR2 is SVGAGI. CDR3 coding DNA: TGCGCCAGTACTTTAGCGGGAGTTTACAATGAGCAGTTCTTC. Translated: CASTLAGVYNEQFF.